A selection of T cell receptor beta chains follows, all from one sample in a study of blood T cell repertoires in COVID-19. This table comes from immunoSEQ multiplex PCR, and its TCRdb copy is limited to in-frame clones, with some not included. The repertoire holds roughly 360,000 clones, about 80% seen once, with 1.1% in the top ten. The sample was peripheral blood. The receptors were gathered from a human donor with acute or convalescent COVID-19. The donor label of this sample is uncertain. The conserved cysteine and the conserved F or W are not part of the CDR3 here.

TRBV3-1/TRBV3-2,TRBJ2-7,ASSQLVNSYRYEQY
TRBV30,TRBJ1-4,AWSVGTANEKLF
TRBV6-2/TRBV6-3,TRBJ2-5,ASSYYGGQETQY
TRBV3-1/TRBV3-2,TRBJ2-5,ASSKPPASGKETQY
TRBV21-1,TRBJ1-2,ASSSRFYGYT
TRBV12-3/TRBV12-4,TRBJ2-5,ASTRQNRETQY
TRBV5-1,TRBJ2-7,ASSLSPSGTYEQY
TRBV4-1,TRBJ2-2,ASSQRTDRVAGELF
TRBV2,TRBJ2-7,ASSEPDSYEQY
TRBV19,TRBJ1-5,ASNPLAGPNQPQH
TRBV27,TRBJ1-2,ASSSWTGHNYGYT
TRBV7-9,TRBJ1-5,ASSLAAGGNQPQH
TRBV6-4,TRBJ2-2,ASSDGLARNTGELF
TRBV7-9,TRBJ1-1,ASSGEDTEAF
TRBV5-1,TRBJ2-7,ASSLDSLSYEQY
TRBV30,TRBJ1-5,AWSESGPWPQH
TRBV7-8,TRBJ2-7,ASSPVVDEQY
TRBV6-5,TRBJ2-7,ATKKGGQGYEQY
TRBV7-9,TRBJ1-1,ASRTSGSNTEAF
TRBV5-1,TRBJ1-2,ASSLEGGLGGYT
TRBV4-2,TRBJ1-6,ASSQVAGEDSPLH
TRBV3-1/TRBV3-2,TRBJ1-2,ASSRSGTGNYYGYT
TRBV28,TRBJ1-1,ASSPGTGQNTEAF
TRBV7-2,TRBJ1-1,ASSFAGQPNTEAF
TRBV6-1,TRBJ1-6,ASSEEWRGDSPLH
TRBV3-1/TRBV3-2,TRBJ2-1,ASSRVGAGSEQF
TRBV5-6,TRBJ1-5,ASSLGTGWNQPQH
TRBV6-6,TRBJ1-4,ASKDRRISTNEKLF
TRBV7-9,TRBJ1-1,ASSSSMVNTEAF
TRBV2,TRBJ1-1,ASSDVRDRLEAF
TRBV28,TRBJ1-2,ASSSGLYGYT
TRBV7-6,TRBJ2-5,ASSSGLAGGPGETQY
TRBV18,TRBJ2-7,ASSPGQGGSYEQY
TRBV7-2,TRBJ2-7,ASSSGRENYEQY
TRBV18,TRBJ2-1,ASSRTSSSSYNEQF
TRBV9,TRBJ1-6,ASSPSGGTGGRSPLH
TRBV12-5,TRBJ2-1,ASGLIPGGLAGARRSYNEQF
TRBV30,TRBJ1-2,AWQQGSYGYT
TRBV14,TRBJ1-1,ASSLGGTGGSEAF
TRBV19,TRBJ1-5,AAGDRGINQPQH
TRBV6-5,TRBJ1-1,ASRDRPEAF
TRBV28,TRBJ1-6,ASSLSGQRAITLH
TRBV5-5,TRBJ2-1,ASSPSSYNEQF
TRBV27,TRBJ2-7,ASRVGGPDYEQY
TRBV14,TRBJ2-3,ASSQRTGWPTDTQY
TRBV28,TRBJ1-1,ASSSSPEAF
TRBV24-1,TRBJ2-5,ATEGGETQY
TRBV19,TRBJ2-1,ASSRWETGNEQF
TRBV6-6,TRBJ1-5,ASGQGGQYSNQPQH
TRBV18,TRBJ2-7,ASSPTRFPSYEQY
TRBV2,TRBJ1-5,ASSLRLNSNQPQH
TRBV28,TRBJ2-3,ASRAGGTTDTQY
TRBV21-1,TRBJ2-5,ASSKGETRFETQY
TRBV11-2,TRBJ2-7,ASSFSDRAYEQY